What follows are 6 T cell receptor beta chains derived from one specimen sequenced in a study of shared clonotypes between healthy human individuals. Measured with immunoSEQ multiplex PCR; TCRdb has only the in-frame clones, and not every one. In the table there are around 2.5 million clones, roughly 93% of which are singletons. The sample comprised naive CD4+ T cells from PBMCs. Sample subset: CD45RA+ positively selected. The receptors were gathered from a young man in good health. Some clones in this sample may be carry-over from other donors' samples.

This chain connects TRBV29-1 to TRBJ2-7; the match to TRBD2 covers 10 bases. J gave up 2 bases and V 4 bases, and 5 bases lay outside the gene matches. Germline V gene sequence: CDR1 SQVTM, CDR2 ANQGSEA. This CDR3 has 14 amino acids. The chain's CDR3 is CSVVGLAGAYEQYF. CDR3 DNA: TGCAGCGTTGTAGGGCTAGCGGGAGCCTACGAGCAGTACTTC.

The CDR3 protein is CASSAGQGESNEQFF. In DNA, the CDR3 is TGTGCCAGCAGTGCGGGACAGGGGGAATCAAATGAGCAGTTCTTC. The chain uses TRBV6-1 and TRBJ2-1; TRBD1 agrees at 11 bases. J lost 7 bases, V lost 4 bases, and 6 bases had no gene match. The CDR3 has 15 residues. Germline-derived CDR1 and CDR2 are MNHNS and SASEGT.

Only one count was recorded for this clone. This rearrangement joins TRBV2 to TRBJ2-2; weak D call: TRBD1 (5 bases). CDR1 is SNHLY, CDR2 FYNNEI, per germline. The CDR3 spans 15 residues. Trimming took off 4 bases at V and 6 bases at J, with 15 bases between the two ends. The CDR3 DNA reads as TGTGCCAGCAGTGTGCCGCCATGGGGCGCCGGGGAGCTGTTTTTT. This gives the protein CASSVPPWGAGELFF.

About this clone itself: This CDR3 is also generated by other DNA sequences in the sample. This chain joins TRBV7-2 and TRBJ2-5; tentative D call: TRBD2 (6 bases). CDR1 is SGHTA, CDR2 FQGNSA, per germline. This CDR3 region has 14 residues. V was clipped by 3 bases and J by 5 bases, with 13 bases between them. This CDR3 reads CASSLDRGRETQYF. As DNA, the CDR3 is TGTGCCAGCAGCTTGGACCGAGGGAGGGAGACCCAGTACTTC.

The genes are TRBV10-2 and TRBJ2-1, with unresolved D. V was clipped by 2 bases and J by 4 bases, with 3 bases between them. Germline values: CDR1 WSHSY, CDR2 SAAADI. The CDR3 runs to 12 residues. Here the CDR3 DNA reads TGCGCCAGCAGTGAGGGTTACAATGAGCAGTTCTTC. It yields the protein CASSEGYNEQFF.

V is TRBV28 and J is TRBJ1-3; D is perhaps TRBD1 (5 bases). The CDR3 has 13 residues. Looked up from germline, CDR1 is MDHEN and CDR2 is SYDVKM. The V end lost 5 bases, the J end lost 10 bases, and 15 bases lay between the germline ends. The DNA for the CDR3 is TGTGCCAGCAGTCCGCTCCCCCGGGGGACCATATATTTT. Protein product: CASSPLPRGTIYF. Full variable domain (outside the CDR3, taken from reference TRBV28 and TRBJ1-3): DVKVTQSSRYLVKRTGEKVFLECVQDMDHENMFWYRQDPGLGLRLIYFSYDVKMKEKGDIPEGYSVSREKKERFSLILESASTNQTSMYLCASSPLPRGTIYFGEGSWLTVV.